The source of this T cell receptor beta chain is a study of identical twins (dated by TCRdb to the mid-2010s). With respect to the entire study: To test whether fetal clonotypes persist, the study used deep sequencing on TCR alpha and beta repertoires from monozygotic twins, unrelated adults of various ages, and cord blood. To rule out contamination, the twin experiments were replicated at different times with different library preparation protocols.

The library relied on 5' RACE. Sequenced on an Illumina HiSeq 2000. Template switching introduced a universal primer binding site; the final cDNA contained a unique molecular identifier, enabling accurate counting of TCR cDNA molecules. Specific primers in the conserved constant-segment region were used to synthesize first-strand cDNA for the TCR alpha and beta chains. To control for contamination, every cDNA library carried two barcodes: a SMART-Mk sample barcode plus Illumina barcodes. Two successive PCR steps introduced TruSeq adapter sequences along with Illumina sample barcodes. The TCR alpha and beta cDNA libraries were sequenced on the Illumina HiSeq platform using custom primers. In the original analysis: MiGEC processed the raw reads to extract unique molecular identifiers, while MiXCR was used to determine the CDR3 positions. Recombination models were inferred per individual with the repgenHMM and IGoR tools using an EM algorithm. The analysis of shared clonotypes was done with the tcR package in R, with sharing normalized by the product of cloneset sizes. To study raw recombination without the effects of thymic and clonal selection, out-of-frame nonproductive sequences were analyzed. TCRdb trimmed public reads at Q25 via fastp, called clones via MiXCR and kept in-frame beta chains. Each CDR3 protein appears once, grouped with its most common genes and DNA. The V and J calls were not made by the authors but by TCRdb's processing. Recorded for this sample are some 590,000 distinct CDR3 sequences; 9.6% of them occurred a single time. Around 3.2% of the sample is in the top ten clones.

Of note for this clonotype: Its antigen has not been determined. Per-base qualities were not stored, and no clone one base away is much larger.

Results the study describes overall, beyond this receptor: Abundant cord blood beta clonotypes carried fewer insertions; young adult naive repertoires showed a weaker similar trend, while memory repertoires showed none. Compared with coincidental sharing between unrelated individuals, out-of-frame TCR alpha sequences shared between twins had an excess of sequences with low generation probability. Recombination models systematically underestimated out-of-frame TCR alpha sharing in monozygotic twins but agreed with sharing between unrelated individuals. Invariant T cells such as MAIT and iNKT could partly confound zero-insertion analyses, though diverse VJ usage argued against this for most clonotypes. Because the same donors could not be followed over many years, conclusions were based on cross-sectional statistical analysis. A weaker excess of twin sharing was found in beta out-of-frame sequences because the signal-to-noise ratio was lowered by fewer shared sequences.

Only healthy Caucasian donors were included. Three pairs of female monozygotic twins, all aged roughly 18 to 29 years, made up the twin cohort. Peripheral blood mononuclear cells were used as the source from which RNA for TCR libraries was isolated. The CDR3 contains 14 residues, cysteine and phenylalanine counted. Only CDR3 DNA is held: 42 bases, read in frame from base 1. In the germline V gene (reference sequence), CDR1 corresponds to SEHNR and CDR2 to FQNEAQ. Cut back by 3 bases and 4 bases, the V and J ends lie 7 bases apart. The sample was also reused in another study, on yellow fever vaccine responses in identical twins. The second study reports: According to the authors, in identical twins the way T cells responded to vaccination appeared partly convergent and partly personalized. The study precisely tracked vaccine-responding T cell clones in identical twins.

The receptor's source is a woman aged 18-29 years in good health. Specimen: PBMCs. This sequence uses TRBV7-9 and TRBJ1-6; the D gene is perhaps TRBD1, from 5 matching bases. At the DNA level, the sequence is TGTGCCAGCAGCTTGGGGCCATATAATTCACCCCTCCACTTT. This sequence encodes CASSLGPYNSPLHF.